Included here is one TCR beta chain sequence, with context. The antigen remains undetermined. The same CDR3 arises from other DNA sequences in this sample as well. Sequencing was performed with immunoSEQ multiplex PCR; in TCRdb, only in-frame clones are kept and a portion is missing. This table has around 80,000 clones, 80% appearing once. This entry comes from a study of T cells in localized non-small cell lung cancer. Study-wide results and limits: The highest T cell clonality was in uninvolved adjacent lung, above tumor.

The sequences come from PBMCs, collected before any cancer treatment. This clonotype originated in a man between 40 and 75 years old with stage II squamous cell lung carcinoma.

The CDR3 coding sequence is TGTGCCAGTAGTATTGGACAGTTAAGCAATCAGCCCCAGCATTTT. Translating it yields CASSIGQLSNQPQHF. This chain links TRBV19 with TRBJ1-5, with TRBD1 as a possible D gene (6 bases). V lost 3 bases and J lost 1, with 10 bases in between. CDR1 is LNHDA, CDR2 SQIVND, per germline (reference sequence). This CDR3 is 15 amino acids long.